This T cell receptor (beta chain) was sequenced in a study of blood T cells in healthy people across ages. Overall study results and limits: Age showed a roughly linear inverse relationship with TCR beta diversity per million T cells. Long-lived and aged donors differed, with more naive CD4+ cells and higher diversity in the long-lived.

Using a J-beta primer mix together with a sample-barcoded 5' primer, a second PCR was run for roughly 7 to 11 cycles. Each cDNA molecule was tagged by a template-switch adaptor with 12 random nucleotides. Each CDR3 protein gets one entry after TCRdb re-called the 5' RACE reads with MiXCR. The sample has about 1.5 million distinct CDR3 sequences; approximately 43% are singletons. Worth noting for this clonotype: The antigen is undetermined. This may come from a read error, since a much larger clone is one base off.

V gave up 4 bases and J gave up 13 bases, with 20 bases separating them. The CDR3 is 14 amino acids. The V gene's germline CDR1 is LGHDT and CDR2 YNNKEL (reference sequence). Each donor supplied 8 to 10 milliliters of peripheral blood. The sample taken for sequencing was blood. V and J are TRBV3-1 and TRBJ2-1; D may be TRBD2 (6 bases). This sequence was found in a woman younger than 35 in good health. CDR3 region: CASSLLTSGETQFF. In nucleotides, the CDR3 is TGTGCCAGCAGCCTTCTGACTAGTGGTGAGACCCAGTTCTTC.